Described below is a single T cell receptor (beta chain) sequence and its context. Its antigen remains undetermined. A read error may produce the germline difference seen at one junction end. Receptor libraries were prepared by PCR. TCR sequencing of DNA from cultured CD4+ T cells used the Oncomine TCR Beta short-read assay at the Johns Hopkins FTIC core. Genomic DNA was extracted from the cultured CD4+ T cells with the QIAamp micro DNA kit. The Oncomine TCR Beta libraries from cultured CD4+ T cells were pooled using unique dual indexes and then sequenced on an Illumina iSeq 100. The authors processed their data as follows. Non-productive sequences were removed, and CDR3s that did not start with C, did not end with F or W, or were shorter than 7 amino acids were discarded. Antigen-specific clonotypes were identified with the MANAFEST web application by comparing peptide-stimulated wells with reference and other culture wells. To be called positive, a clone needed an FDR below 0.05, an odds ratio above 5, and a productive frequency above 0.1% in at least two of three replicate wells. A clonotype counted as cross-reactive if it showed significant expansion both in the SARS-CoV-2 spike wells and in at least one common cold coronavirus spike condition. Levenshtein distances (stringdist) and unrooted phylogenetic trees (ape) in R version 3.6.1 were used to assess CDR3 homology. Starting from the raw public reads, TCRdb applied fastp trimming at Q25, assembled clones with MiXCR and retained in-frame beta chains. CDR3 protein sequences are deduplicated, and each keeps its most common genes and DNA. The V and J calls were not made by the authors but by TCRdb's processing. Here the sample has 6,500 to 7,500 distinct CDR3 sequences; 30% to 45% occur a single time. Around 44% of the sample belongs to the ten largest clones.

This sample was included in a study of vaccination and CD4 T cells after COVID-19 (dated by TCRdb to 2022 to 2024). With respect to the entire study: The convalescent cohort included six males and four females, with two Hispanic individuals, seven Caucasians, two Asians and one multiracial person. Participants received two doses of either the Pfizer-BioNTech BNT162b2 vaccine (n=8) or the Moderna mRNA-1273 vaccine (n=2). Post-COVID blood samples were collected from convalescent patients a median of about 92 days after diagnosis, with a range of about 30 to 161 days. Post-vaccine blood samples were taken a median of 72 days after the second vaccine dose, with a range of roughly 13 to 250 days. Culture stimuli were overlapping spike peptide pools from SARS-CoV-2 and from the common cold coronaviruses HCoV-NL63, HCoV-OC43 and HCoV-229E. In control cultures, a CEFX viral epitope pool was used as positive control, an HIV-1 Nef peptide pool was used as negative control, or no peptide was added. In more than eight COVID-19 convalescent patients and a few infection-naive healthy vaccine recipients, researchers compared the spike-specific CD4+ TCR repertoire from before mRNA vaccination with the repertoire from after. An earlier paper using these donors assessed, at the TCR clonotype level, memory CD4+ T cell crossreactivity between SARS-CoV-2 and common cold coronavirus spike proteins.

The sample's treatment or condition label is to be understood as: roughly 11-day PBMC culture with coronavirus spike peptide pools or control peptides (ViraFEST assay). CD4+ T cells from unexposed donors were collected before the COVID-19 pandemic (2011-2018). The ViraFEST assay, used in the study, expanded antigen-specific T cells with peptide pools and then identified the expanded clonotypes through TCR sequencing. PBMCs were cultured at around 2 million per well in IMDM supplemented with approximately 5% human AB serum and about 10 IU/ml IL-2, with 9.5 to 10 ug/ml peptide pools added. On days 3 and 7, half of the culture medium was replaced with fresh IL-2-containing medium. CD4+ T cells were isolated after 10 days of culture through negative selection using the EasySep CD4+ T cell isolation kit. As far as cell numbers permitted, CD4+ T cells from unexposed donors were tested for reactivity against SARS-CoV-2 S and N as well as four spike pools from common cold coronaviruses. Ficoll-Paque Plus gradient centrifugation was used to isolate PBMCs from whole blood, and the isolated PBMCs were then either used fresh or cryopreserved at -140C. Each culture condition was generally run in triplicate wells. Leukapheresis product for the unexposed donors was bought commercially.

Results and caveats for the whole study, not just this receptor: Of the vaccine-specific clones in convalescent patients, 304 of 307, or nearly all, reacted only to SARS-CoV-2 spike and did not cross-react with common cold coronaviruses. Among convalescent patients, a median about 86% of the SARS-CoV-2-reactive clones seen after vaccination appeared only after vaccination, which suggests priming specific to the vaccine. The median number of SARS-CoV-2-reactive clonotypes rose from around 22 after infection to 35 to 45 after vaccination, but the change was not significant. Only a relatively small number of convalescent patients were included in the study, and early timepoints following natural infection were not analyzed.

The sequencing sample was made of CD4+ T cells from blood, cultured in vitro. The sequence derives from a human donor in good health.

The encoded CDR3 is CASFQQAPTYEQYF. In nucleotides, the sequence is TGCGCCAGCTTCCAACAGGCACCCACCTACGAGCAGTACTTC. The chain is assembled from TRBV6-1 and TRBJ2-7; the D gene is possibly TRBD1, with 5 bases matching. Based on the germline V gene, the CDR1 and CDR2 sequences are MNHNS and SASEGT. The CDR3 runs 14 residues from the cysteine to the phenylalanine. Only CDR3 DNA is held: 42 bases, read in frame from base 1.